The sequence of this T cell receptor beta chain was determined in a study of blood T cell repertoires in COVID-19. Study-level background: Samples taken during acute and convalescent COVID-19 were collected in the United States, Italy and Spain. PBMCs, B-cell-depleted T cells, or T cells were the source of the cDNA or gDNA that made up the material.

Original methodology: For nucleated cells, counts were estimated from reference gene primer amplification. Assay used: immunoSEQ multiplex PCR; TCRdb lists only in-frame clones, some missing. The V and J calls and clone size were taken over from that table, and D and trimming were inferred from the DNA. The sample has under 200,000 clones; 90% are singletons. V lost 5 bases and J lost 9; bases outside the gene matches: 10. Per the germline V gene, CDR1 is LNHDA and CDR2 is SQIVND (reference sequence). CDR3 length: 14 amino acids. The source of this sequence is a man between 50 and 59 years old with acute or convalescent COVID-19. The genes are TRBV19 and TRBJ2-1; TRBD1 matches at 7 bases. The sample was peripheral blood. The CDR3 loop is CASSSGQVSSEQFF. The CDR3 DNA is TGTGCCAGTAGTTCAGGACAGGTCAGTAGTGAGCAGTTCTTC. Looking up the rest from reference TRBV19 and TRBJ2-1 gives the full variable domain: DGGITQSPKYLFRKEGQNVTLSCEQNLNHDAMYWYRQDPGQGLRLIYYSQIVNDFQKGDIAEGYSVSREKKESFPLTVTSAQKNPTAFYLCASSSGQVSSEQFFGPGTRLTVL.